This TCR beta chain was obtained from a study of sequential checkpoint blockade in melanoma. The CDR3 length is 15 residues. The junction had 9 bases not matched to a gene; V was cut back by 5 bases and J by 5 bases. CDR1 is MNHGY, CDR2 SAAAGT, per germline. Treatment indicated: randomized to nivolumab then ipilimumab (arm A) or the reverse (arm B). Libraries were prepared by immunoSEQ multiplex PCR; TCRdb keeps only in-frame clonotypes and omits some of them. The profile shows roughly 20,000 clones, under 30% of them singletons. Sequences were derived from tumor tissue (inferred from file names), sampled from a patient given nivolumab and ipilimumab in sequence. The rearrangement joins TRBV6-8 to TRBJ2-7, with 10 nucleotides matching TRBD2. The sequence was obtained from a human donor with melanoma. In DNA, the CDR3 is TGTGCCAGCAGTACCCATAGCGGGGGGTTAAACGAGCAGTACTTC. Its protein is CASSTHSGGLNEQYF.